The clone carrying this TCR beta chain was observed a handful of times. Germline CDR1 reads GTSNPN; CDR2 reads SVGIG (reference sequence). The CDR3 has 12 residues. V lost 1 base and J 7 bases, leaving 8 bases between the germline ends. Sequenced material consisted of expressed TCRB transcripts (all of the isolated RNA was reverse transcribed). TCRdb's table, derived via immunoSEQ multiplex PCR, lists solely in-frame clones and lacks some. There are roughly 240,000 clones in the sample; more than 65% occur only once, and about 0.05% lies in the top ten. These data originate in a study of beta chain features in type 1 diabetes. Cell sorting via CD45RO/CCR7/CD25/CD127/CD95/CD27 was performed to obtain CD4+ naive, central memory, regulatory and stem cell-like memory cells.

The receptor was isolated from a man aged 25-45 years in good health. The sequenced material came from naive CD4+ T cells from blood. The V call is TRBV30, the J call TRBJ2-1; D may be TRBD2 (5 bases). This chain's CDR3 is CAWSARGNEQFF. In nucleotides, the CDR3 is TGTGCCTGGAGTGCGAGAGGGAATGAGCAGTTCTTC.